This T cell receptor (beta chain) was sequenced for a study of T cells in Graves' hyperthyroidism and ophthalmopathy. General observations from the study: Clonotypes that were expanded in thyroid above 0.001 mostly appeared in blood too.

Per the germline V gene, CDR1 is LNHDA and CDR2 is SQIVND (reference sequence). Deletions cut 7 bases from V and 4 bases from J, with 18 bases between. This CDR3 spans 15 amino acids. As to this clonotype: What it binds is unknown.

Amplification of TCR beta CDR3 regions was performed using RNA transcripts as template. TCR CDR3 regions were first amplified by RT-PCR with HTBI primers. TCRdb ran MiXCR on the multiplex PCR reads and lists one entry per CDR3 protein. Here the sample spans 700,000 to 950,000 distinct CDR3 sequences, under 45% being singletons. This clonotype originated in a woman between 35 and 50 years old with Graves' hyperthyroidism. This chain connects TRBV19 to TRBJ2-3; D may correspond to TRBD1 or TRBD2 (5 bases each). The specimen was blood. This chain's CDR3 is CASTPGVGGPDTQYF. CDR3 in DNA: TGTGCCAGTACTCCCGGGGTTGGGGGTCCAGATACGCAGTATTTT. The full variable domain, rest sourced from reference TRBV19 and TRBJ2-3, is DGGITQSPKYLFRKEGQNVTLSCEQNLNHDAMYWYRQDPGQGLRLIYYSQIVNDFQKGDIAEGYSVSREKKESFPLTVTSAQKNPTAFYLCASTPGVGGPDTQYFGPGTRLTVL.